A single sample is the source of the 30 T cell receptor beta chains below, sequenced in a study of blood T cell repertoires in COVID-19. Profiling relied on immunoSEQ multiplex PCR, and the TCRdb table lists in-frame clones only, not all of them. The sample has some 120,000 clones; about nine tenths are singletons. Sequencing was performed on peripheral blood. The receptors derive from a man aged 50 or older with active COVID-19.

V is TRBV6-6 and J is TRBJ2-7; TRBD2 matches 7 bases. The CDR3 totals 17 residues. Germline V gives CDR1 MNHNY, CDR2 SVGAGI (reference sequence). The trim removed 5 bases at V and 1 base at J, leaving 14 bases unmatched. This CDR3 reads CASSRLREAGLSYEQYV. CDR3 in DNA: TGTGCCAGCAGTCGCCTTCGTGAAGCGGGATTATCCTACGAGCAGTACGTC.

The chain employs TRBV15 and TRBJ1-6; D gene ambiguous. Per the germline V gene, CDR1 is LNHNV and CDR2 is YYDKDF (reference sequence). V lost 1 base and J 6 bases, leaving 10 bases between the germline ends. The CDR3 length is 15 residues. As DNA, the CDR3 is TGTGCCACCAGCAGAGCGAGGGCAGCTAATTCACCCCTCCACTTT. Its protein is CATSRARAANSPLHF.

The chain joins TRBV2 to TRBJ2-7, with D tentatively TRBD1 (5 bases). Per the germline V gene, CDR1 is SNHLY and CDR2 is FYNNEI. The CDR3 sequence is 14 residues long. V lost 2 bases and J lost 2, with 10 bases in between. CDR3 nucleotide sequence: TGTGCCAGCAGTGAACCTTCGACAGCCTACGAGCAGTACGTC. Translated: CASSEPSTAYEQYV.

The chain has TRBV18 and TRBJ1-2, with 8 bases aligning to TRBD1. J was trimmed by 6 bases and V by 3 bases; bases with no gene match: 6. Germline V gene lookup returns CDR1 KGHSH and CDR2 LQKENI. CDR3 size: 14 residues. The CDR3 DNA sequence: TGTGCCAGCTCACCGCGACAGGGGACGGATGGCTACACCTTC. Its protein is CASSPRQGTDGYTF.

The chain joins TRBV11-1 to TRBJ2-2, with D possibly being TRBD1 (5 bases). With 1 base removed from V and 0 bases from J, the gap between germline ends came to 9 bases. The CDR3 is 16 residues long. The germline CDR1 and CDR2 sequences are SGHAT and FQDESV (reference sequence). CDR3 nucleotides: TGTGCCAGCAGCTTAGAGCCAGGGACGAACACCGGGGAGCTGTTTTTT. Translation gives CASSLEPGTNTGELFF.

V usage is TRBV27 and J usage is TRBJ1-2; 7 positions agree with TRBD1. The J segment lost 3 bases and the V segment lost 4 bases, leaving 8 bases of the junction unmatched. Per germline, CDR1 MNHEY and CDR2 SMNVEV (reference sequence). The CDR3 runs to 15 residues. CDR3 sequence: CASSSPARGDYGYTF. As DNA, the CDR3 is TGTGCCAGCAGTTCCCCCGCCAGGGGGGACTATGGCTACACCTTC.

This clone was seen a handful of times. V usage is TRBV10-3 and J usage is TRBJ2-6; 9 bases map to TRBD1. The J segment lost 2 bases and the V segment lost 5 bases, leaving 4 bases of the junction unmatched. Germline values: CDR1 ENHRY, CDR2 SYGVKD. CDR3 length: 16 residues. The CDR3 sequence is CAISPTGGPGANVLTF. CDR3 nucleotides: TGTGCCATCAGTCCAACAGGGGGCCCTGGGGCCAACGTCCTGACTTTC.

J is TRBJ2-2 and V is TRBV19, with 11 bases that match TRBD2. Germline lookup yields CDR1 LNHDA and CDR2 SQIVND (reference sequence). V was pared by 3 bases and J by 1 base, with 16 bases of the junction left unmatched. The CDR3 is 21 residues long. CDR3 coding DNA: TGTGCCAGTAGTATCCGGGTATTCGGGGGGACTAGCGGCCAGAACACCGGGGAGCTGTTTTTT. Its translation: CASSIRVFGGTSGQNTGELFF.

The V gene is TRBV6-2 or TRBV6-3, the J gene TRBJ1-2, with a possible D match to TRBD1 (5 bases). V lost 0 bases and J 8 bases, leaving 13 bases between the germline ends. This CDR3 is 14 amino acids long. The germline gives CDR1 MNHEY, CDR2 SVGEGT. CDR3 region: CASSYSTQGGGYTF. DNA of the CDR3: TGTGCCAGCAGTTACTCGACTCAGGGTGGAGGCTACACCTTC.

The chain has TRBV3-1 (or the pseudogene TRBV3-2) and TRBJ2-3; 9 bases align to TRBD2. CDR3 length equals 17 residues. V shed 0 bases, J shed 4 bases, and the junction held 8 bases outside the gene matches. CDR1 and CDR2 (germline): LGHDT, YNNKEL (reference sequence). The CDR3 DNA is TGTGCCAGCAGCCAAGATCTTGGGCGGGGGGGGGCAGATACGCAGTATTTT. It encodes CASSQDLGRGGADTQYF.

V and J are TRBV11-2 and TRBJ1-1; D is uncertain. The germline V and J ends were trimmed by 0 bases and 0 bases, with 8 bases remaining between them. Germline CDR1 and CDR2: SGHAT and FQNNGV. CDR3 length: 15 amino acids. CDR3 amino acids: CASSLEGRLNTEAFF. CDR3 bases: TGTGCCAGCAGCTTAGAAGGGAGGTTGAACACTGAAGCTTTCTTT.

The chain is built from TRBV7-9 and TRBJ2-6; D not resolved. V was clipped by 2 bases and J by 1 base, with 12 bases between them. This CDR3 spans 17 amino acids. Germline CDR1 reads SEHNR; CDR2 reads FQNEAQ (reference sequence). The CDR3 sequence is CASSLKFGRSGANVLTF. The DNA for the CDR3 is TGTGCCAGCAGCTTAAAATTTGGGCGATCTGGGGCCAACGTCCTGACTTTC. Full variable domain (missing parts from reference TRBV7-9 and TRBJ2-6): DTGVSQNPRHKITKRGQNVTFRCDPISEHNRLYWYRQTLGQGPEFLTYFQNEAQLEKSRLLSDRFSAERPKGSFSTLEIQRTEQGDSAMYLCASSLKFGRSGANVLTFGAGSRLTVL.

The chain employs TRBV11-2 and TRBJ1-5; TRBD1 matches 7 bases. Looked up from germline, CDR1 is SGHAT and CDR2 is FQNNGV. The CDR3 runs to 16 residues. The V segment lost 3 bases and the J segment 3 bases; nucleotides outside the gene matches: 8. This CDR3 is CASSFGGQSINQPQHF. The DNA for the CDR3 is TGTGCCAGCAGCTTCGGGGGACAGTCTATCAATCAGCCCCAGCATTTT.

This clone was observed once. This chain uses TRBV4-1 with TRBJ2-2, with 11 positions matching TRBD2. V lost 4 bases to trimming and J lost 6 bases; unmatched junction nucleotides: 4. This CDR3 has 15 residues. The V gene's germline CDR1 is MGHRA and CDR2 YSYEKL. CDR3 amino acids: CASSPGLAAAGELFF. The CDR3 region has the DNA TGCGCCAGCAGCCCGGGACTAGCGGCGGCCGGGGAGCTGTTTTTT.

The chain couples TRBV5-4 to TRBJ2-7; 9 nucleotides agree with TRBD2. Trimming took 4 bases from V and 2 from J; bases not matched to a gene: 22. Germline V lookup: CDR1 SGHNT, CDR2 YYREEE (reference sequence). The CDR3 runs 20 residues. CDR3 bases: TGTGCCAGCAGCCACTTAGGCGGTTCGGGTAGCGGGGGAACTCCCTACGAGCAGTACTTC. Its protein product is CASSHLGGSGSGGTPYEQYF.

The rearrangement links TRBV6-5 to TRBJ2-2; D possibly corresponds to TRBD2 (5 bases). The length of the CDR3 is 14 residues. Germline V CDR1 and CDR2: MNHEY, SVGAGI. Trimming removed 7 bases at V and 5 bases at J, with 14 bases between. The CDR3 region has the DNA TGTGCCAGCACCCGAGTCGGGGTTACCGGGGAGCTGTTTTTT. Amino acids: CASTRVGVTGELFF.

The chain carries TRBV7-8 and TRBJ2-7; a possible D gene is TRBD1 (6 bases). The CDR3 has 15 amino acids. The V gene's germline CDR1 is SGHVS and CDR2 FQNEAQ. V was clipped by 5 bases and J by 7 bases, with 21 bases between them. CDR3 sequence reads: CASSGPAGASLEQYV. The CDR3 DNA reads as TGTGCCAGCAGCGGACCAGCAGGGGCCAGCCTTGAGCAGTACGTC.

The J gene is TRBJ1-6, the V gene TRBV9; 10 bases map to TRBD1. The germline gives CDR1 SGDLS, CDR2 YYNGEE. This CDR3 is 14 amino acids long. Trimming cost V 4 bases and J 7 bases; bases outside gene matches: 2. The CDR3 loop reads CASSQDRGNSPLHF. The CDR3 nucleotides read TGTGCCAGCAGCCAGGACAGGGGGAATTCACCCCTCCACTTT. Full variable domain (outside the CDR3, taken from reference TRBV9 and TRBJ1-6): DSGVTQTPKHLITATGQRVTLRCSPRSGDLSVYWYQQSLDQGLQFLIQYYNGEERAKGNILERFSAQQFPDLHSELNLSSLELGDSALYFCASSQDRGNSPLHFGNGTRLTVT.

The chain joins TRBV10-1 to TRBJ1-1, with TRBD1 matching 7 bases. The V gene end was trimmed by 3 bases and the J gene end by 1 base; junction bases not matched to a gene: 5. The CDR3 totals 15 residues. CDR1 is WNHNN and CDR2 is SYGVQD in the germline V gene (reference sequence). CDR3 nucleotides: TGCGCCAGCAGTGAATCGCGACAGGGGAACACTGAAGCTTTCTTT. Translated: CASSESRQGNTEAFF.

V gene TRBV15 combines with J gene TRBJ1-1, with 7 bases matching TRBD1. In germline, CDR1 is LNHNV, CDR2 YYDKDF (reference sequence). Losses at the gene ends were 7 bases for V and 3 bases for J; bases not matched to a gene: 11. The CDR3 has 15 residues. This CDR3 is CATMKGGAWDTEAFF. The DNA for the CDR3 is TGTGCCACCATGAAAGGGGGCGCTTGGGACACTGAAGCTTTCTTT.

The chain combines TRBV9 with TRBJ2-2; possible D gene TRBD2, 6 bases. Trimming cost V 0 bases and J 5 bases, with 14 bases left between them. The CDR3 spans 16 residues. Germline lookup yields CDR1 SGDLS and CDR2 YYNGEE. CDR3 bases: TGTGCCAGCAGCGTAGCTCCAGGGAGGTGGACCGGGGAGCTGTTTTTT. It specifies CASSVAPGRWTGELFF.

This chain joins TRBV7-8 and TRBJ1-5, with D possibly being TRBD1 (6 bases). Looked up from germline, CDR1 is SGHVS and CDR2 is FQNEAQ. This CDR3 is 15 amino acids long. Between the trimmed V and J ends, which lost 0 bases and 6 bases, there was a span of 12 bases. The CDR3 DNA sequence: TGTGCCAGCAGCTTAGCGACAGGTCAGGGTCAGCCCCAGCATTTT. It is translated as CASSLATGQGQPQHF.

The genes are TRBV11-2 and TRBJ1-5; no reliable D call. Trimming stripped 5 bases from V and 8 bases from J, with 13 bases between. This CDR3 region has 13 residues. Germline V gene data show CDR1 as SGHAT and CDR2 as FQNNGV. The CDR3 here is CASSPRSGEPQHF. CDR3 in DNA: TGTGCCAGCAGCCCACGGTCAGGTGAGCCCCAGCATTTT.

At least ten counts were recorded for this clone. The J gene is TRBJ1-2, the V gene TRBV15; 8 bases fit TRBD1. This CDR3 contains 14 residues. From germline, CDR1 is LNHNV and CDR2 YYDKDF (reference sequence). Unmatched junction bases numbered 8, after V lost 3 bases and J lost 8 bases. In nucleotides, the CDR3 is TGTGCCACCAGCAGGGGGAAAACAGGGGGAGGCTACACCTTC. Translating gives CATSRGKTGGGYTF.

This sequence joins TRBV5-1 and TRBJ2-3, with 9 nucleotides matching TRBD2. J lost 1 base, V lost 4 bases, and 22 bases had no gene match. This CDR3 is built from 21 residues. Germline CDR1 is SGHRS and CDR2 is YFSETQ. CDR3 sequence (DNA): TGCGCCAGCAGCCCAAAGGTTACGGGGCTAGCGGGATTCGCTGGCACAGATACGCAGTATTTT. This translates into CASSPKVTGLAGFAGTDTQYF.

The CDR3, as DNA: TGTGCCAGCAGCTTAAAAGCGACAGGGTCAACTAATGAAAAACTGTTTTTT. The encoded protein is CASSLKATGSTNEKLFF. The chain is built from TRBV7-8 and TRBJ1-4; the match to TRBD1 covers 7 bases. Germline trimming cut 2 bases from V and 0 bases from J; bases unmatched to any gene: 6. This CDR3 region has 17 residues. CDR1 SGHVS and CDR2 FQNEAQ come from the germline V gene.

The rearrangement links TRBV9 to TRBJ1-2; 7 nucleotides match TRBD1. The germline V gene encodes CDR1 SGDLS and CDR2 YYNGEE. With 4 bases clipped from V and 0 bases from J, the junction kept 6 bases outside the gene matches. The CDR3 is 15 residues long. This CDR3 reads CASSTLGTANYGYTF. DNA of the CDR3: TGTGCCAGCAGCACACTCGGGACAGCTAACTATGGCTACACCTTC.

The CDR3 reads CASSLVPGHAEAFF. Written as DNA, the CDR3 is TGTGCCAGCAGCTTAGTTCCCGGACACGCCGAAGCTTTCTTT. This chain uses TRBV11-2 with TRBJ1-1; tentatively, D is TRBD1 (5 bases). The CDR3 has 14 amino acids. The V end was cut by 1 base, the J end by 8 bases, with 14 bases between. CDR1 and CDR2 (germline): SGHAT, FQNNGV.

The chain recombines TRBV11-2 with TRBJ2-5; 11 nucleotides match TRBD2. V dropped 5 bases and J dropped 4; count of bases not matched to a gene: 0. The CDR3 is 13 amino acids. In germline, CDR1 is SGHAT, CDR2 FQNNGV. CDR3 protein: CASSGLAGETQYF. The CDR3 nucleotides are TGTGCCAGCAGCGGACTAGCGGGAGAGACCCAGTACTTC. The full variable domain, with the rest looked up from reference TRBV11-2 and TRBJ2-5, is EAGVAQSPRYKIIEKRQSVAFWCNPISGHATLYWYQQILGQGPKLLIQFQNNGVVDDSQLPKDRFSAERLKGVDSTLKIQPAKLEDSAVYLCASSGLAGETQYFGPGTRLLVL.

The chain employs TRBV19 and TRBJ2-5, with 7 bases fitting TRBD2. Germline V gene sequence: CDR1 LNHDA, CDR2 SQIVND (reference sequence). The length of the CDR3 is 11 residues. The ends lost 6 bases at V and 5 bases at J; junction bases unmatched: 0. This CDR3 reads CASRGGETQYF. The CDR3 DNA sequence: TGTGCCAGTAGGGGGGGGGAGACCCAGTACTTC.